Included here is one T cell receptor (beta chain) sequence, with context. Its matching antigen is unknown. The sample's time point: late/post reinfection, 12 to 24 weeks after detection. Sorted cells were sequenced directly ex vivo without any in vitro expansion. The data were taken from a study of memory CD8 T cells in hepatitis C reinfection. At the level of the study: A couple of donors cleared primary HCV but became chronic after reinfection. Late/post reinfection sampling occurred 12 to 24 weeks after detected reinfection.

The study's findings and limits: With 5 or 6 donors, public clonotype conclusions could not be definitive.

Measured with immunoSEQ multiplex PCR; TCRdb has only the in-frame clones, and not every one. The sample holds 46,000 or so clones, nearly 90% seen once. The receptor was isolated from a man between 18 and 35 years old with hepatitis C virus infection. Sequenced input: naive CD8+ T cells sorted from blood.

This CDR3 is CATSRGRQPQETQYF. The CDR3 DNA follows: TGTGCCACCAGCAGAGGCCGACAGCCTCAAGAGACCCAGTACTTC. The V gene is TRBV15, the J gene TRBJ2-5, with D tentatively TRBD1 (5 bases). The length of the CDR3 is 15 residues. CDR1 and CDR2 (germline): LNHNV, YYDKDF (reference sequence). The germline V and J ends were trimmed by 1 base and 2 bases, with 11 bases remaining between them.